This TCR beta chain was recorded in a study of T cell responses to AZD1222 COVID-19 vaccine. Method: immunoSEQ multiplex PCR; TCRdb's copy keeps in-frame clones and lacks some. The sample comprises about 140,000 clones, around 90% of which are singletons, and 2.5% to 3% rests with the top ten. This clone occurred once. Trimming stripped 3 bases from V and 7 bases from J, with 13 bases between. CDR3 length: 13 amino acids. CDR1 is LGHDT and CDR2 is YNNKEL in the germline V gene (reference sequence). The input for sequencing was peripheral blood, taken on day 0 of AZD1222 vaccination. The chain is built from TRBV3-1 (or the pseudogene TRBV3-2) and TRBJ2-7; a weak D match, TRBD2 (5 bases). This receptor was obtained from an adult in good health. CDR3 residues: CASSQLLAREQYF. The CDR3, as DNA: TGTGCCAGCAGCCAGCTTCTAGCAAGGGAGCAGTACTTC.